The sequence of this TCR beta chain was determined in a study of CD8+ T cells in alopecia areata. Turning to this clone: Its antigen remains unknown.

Isolated RNA was reverse transcribed into cDNA used as the sequencing template. Sequenced by immunoSEQ multiplex PCR; TCRdb stores in-frame clones only, minus some. The sample yields 140,000 to 150,000 clones, around 50% seen once. Whole-study results and caveats: Shared TCR sequences were less clear between patients than in mice, possibly partly from HLA diversity.

The receptor comes from a human donor with alopecia areata. Source: CD4+ T cells sorted from blood, taken at week 0.

The DNA for the CDR3 is TGTGCCAGCTCACCACCGTCGGGCGGGGAGACCCAGTACTTC. Its protein is CASSPPSGGETQYF. The chain recombines TRBV18 with TRBJ2-5; perhaps TRBD2 as D (5 bases). CDR1 KGHSH and CDR2 LQKENI come from the germline V gene. Trimming removed 0 bases from V and 5 bases from J, with 10 bases in between. The CDR3 runs to 14 residues.